This passage covers 2 T cell receptor beta chains from one sample sequenced in a study of shared clonotypes between healthy human individuals. Profiled with immunoSEQ multiplex PCR; TCRdb holds only in-frame clones, not every one. The table has approximately 810,000 clones, nearly 95% seen once. Naive CD8 cells, CD45RO-negative and positively selected for CCR7, excluded terminally differentiated effector memory CD45RA+ cells. Sequencing used naive CD8+ T cells sorted from blood. Receptors were obtained from a man younger than 40 in good health.

This rearrangement joins TRBV29-1 to TRBJ2-1; 7 bases are a match to TRBD2. The CDR3 runs 14 residues. Germline CDR1 and CDR2: SQVTM and ANQGSEA. The J segment lost 8 bases and the V segment lost 0 bases, leaving 7 bases of the junction unmatched. CDR3 in amino acids: CSVEDLVAGHEQFF. DNA of the CDR3: TGCAGCGTTGAAGATCTAGTAGCGGGTCATGAGCAGTTCTTC.

The chain carries TRBV19 and TRBJ1-1; D might be TRBD1 (5 bases). The CDR3 has 15 residues. Germline loops: CDR1 LNHDA, CDR2 SQIVND (reference sequence). V was cut by 5 bases and J by 4 bases, with 17 bases left in between. For the CDR3, the DNA is TGTGCCAGTAGTCCGGGACGAGGGGCGGCCACTGAAGCTTTCTTT. Translated: CASSPGRGAATEAFF.